Here is one T cell receptor beta chain with its context. This specimen belongs to a study of blood T cell repertoires in COVID-19. Study context: Donors in the United States, Italy and Spain gave samples during acute or convalescent COVID-19. From T cells, B-cell-depleted T cells, or PBMCs came the material, which was cDNA or gDNA.

CDR3 length: 15 residues. The J segment lost 8 bases and the V segment lost 4 bases, leaving 12 bases of the junction unmatched. Germline-derived CDR1 and CDR2 are GTSNPN and SVGIG (reference sequence). Study processing details: Cell counts per sample came from amplifying reference gene primers. Here immunoSEQ multiplex PCR was the method, and the copy in TCRdb shows in-frame clones only, minus some. The DNA was the basis for D and trimming; V, J and clone size are from that table. The table has hundreds of thousands of clones, approximately 80% seen once. The receptor was derived from an elderly woman with active or convalescent COVID-19. Source material: peripheral blood. The chain is built from TRBV30 and TRBJ1-2; 11 bases match TRBD1. CDR3: CAWNYLGQGAGGYTF. DNA for the CDR3: TGTGCCTGGAATTATCTTGGACAGGGGGCTGGAGGCTACACCTTC.